The clone carrying this T cell receptor beta chain was counted many times. Its target is unknown. This sample was taken from a study of T cells after yellow fever vaccination. Study details: Fractions of low cell number were prepared using SMART-Seq v4 Ultra Low Input. Findings and limits, study-wide: When the response was secondary, it was weaker but reached its peak faster, day 5 versus 15. Most clones from primary vaccination resurfaced after the booster (96% CD4, over 85% CD8).

Germline V gene sequence: CDR1 WSHSY, CDR2 SAAADI. The CDR3 runs to 16 residues. With V trimmed by 7 bases and J by 1 base, 8 bases remained unmatched. The 5'RACE template-switching step produced TCR cDNA and added a universal primer site and UMIs. A single record per CDR3 protein comes from TCRdb applying MiXCR to the 5' RACE reads. The table has 200,000 or so distinct CDR3 sequences, approximately 6.7% seen once. The chain links TRBV10-2 to TRBJ2-7; 12 bases map to TRBD2. This clonotype was obtained from a man aged 25-40 years who received the YFV17D yellow fever vaccine. The source was CD4+ T cells sorted from PBMCs, collected on the day of the yellow fever booster vaccination. Here the CDR3 reads CASTLGTSGFSYEQYF. DNA for the CDR3: TGCGCCAGCACGCTCGGGACTAGCGGGTTTTCCTACGAGCAGTACTTC.